This T cell receptor (beta chain) appears in the sequencing data of a study of tumor-infiltrating lymphocytes in primary liver carcinoma. Study-level information: Surgery removed the patients' primary liver carcinoma. Samples returned roughly 3.5 to 7.13 million productive TCRbeta reads each. Read depth did not differ significantly between tissue types. Study-wide points: Owing to bulk unsorted samples, no comparison was made between CD4+ and CD8+ repertoires.

Production of TCR beta cDNA used roughly 480 ng total RNA together with a constant-region primer. Each TCR beta library was derived from three nested multiplex PCR rounds that employed slightly modified ARM-PCR. TCRdb reprocessed the multiplex PCR reads with MiXCR, giving one entry per CDR3 protein. The data show about 180,000 distinct CDR3 sequences, with 50% to 75% seen just once and 70% to 80% held by the top ten. About this clonotype itself: The target antigen is unknown.

Germline DNA was also extracted, and blood RNA derived from unsorted whole blood. The clonotype originates from a man aged 40-49 years with primary liver carcinoma and hepatitis B virus infection. Material: peripheral blood.

CDR3 nucleotides: TGTGCCAGCAGCTCACACCCCGGGGGCCTGAACACTGAAGCTTTCTTT. Its translation is CASSSHPGGLNTEAFF. The V and J genes are TRBV11-2 and TRBJ1-1; a weak D match, TRBD1 (6 bases). V lost 4 bases and J 0 bases, leaving 15 bases between the germline ends. The CDR3 loop spans 16 amino acids. Per the germline V gene, CDR1 is SGHAT and CDR2 is FQNNGV.